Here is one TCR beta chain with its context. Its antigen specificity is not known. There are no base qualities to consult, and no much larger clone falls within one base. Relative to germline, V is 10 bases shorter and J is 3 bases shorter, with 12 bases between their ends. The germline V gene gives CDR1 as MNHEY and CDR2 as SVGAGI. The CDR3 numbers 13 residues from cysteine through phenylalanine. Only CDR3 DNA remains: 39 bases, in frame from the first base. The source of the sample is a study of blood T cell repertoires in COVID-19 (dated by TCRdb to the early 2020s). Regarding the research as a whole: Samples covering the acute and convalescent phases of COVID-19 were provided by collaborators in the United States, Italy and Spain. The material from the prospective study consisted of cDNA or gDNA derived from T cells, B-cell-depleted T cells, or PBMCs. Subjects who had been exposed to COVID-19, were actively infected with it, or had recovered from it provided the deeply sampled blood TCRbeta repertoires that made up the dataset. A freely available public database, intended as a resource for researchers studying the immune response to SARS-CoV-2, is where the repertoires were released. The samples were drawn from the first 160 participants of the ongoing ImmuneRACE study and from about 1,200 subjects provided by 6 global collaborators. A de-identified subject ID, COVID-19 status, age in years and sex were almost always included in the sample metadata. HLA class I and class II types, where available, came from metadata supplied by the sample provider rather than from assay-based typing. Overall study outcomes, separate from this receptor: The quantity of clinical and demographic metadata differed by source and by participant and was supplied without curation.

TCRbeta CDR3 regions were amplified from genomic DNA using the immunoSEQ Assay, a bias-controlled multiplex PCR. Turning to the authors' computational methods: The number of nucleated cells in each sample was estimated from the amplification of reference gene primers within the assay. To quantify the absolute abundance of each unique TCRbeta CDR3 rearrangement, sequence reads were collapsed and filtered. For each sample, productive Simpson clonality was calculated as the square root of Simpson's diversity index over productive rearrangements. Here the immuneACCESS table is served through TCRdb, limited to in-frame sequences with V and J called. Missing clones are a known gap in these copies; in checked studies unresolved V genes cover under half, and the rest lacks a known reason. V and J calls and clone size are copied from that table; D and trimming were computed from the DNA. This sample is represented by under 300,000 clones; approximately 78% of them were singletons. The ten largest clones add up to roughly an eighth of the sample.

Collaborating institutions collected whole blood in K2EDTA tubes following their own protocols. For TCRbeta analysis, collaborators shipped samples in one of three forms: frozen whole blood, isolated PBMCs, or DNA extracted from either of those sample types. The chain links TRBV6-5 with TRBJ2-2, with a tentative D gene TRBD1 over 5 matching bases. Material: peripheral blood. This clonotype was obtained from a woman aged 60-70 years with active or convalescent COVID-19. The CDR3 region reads CATPQGYTGELFF. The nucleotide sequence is TGTGCCACCCCCCAGGGCTACACCGGGGAGCTGTTTTTT.